This T cell receptor beta chain was recovered during a study of blood T cells in healthy people across ages. A second roughly 6 to 11 cycle PCR used barcoded and J-beta primers. All cDNA molecules were each tagged by a template-switch adaptor with 12 random nucleotides. TCRdb reprocessed the 5' RACE reads via MiXCR and lists one record per CDR3 protein. The data show hundreds of thousands of distinct CDR3 sequences, with about 30% seen just once and 15% held by the top ten. Caucasian individuals from Russia who were healthy and aged about 6 to 95 acted as donors. The CDR3 spans 16 residues. Germline values: CDR1 SNHLY, CDR2 FYNNEI. J gave up 8 bases and V 3 bases, and 13 bases lay outside the gene matches.

This sequence joins TRBV2 and TRBJ1-1, with TRBD1 matching 9 bases. This receptor was taken from a woman aged 80 or over in good health. Sequencing used blood. CDR3 protein: CASSDGTGRFRGEAFF. The CDR3 DNA sequence: TGTGCCAGCAGTGACGGGACAGGGAGATTCCGCGGAGAAGCTTTCTTT.